The T cell receptor (beta chain) described here comes from a study of molecular identifiers for immune sequencing clone quantification. The sample holds many counts of this clonotype. The antigen is not known. Germline values: CDR1 DFQATT, CDR2 SNEGSKA (reference sequence). The germline V and J ends were trimmed by 3 bases and 3 bases, with 20 bases remaining between them. The CDR3 is 16 residues long. General study results and limits: Clones with over 20 RNA copies captured over 98% of effector molecules but under 1% of naive ones.

TCRdb redid the calling of the PCR reads with MiXCR, one entry per CDR3 protein. The data show over 300,000 distinct CDR3 sequences, roughly a quarter seen once. The origin of this receptor is a human donor in good health. Some libraries in this study had Jurkat cell RNA spiked in. The sequencing sample was made of naive CD8+ T cells from blood, with Jurkat cell RNA spiked in. Subset of the sample: FACS-sorted CD8+CD4-CCR7+CD45RA+ naive T cells. The rearrangement joins TRBV20-1 to TRBJ2-5; possibly TRBD2 for D (6 bases). The CDR3: CSASGGIGAQEETQYF. The CDR3 nucleotides are TGCAGTGCTAGTGGGGGGATCGGAGCGCAAGAAGAGACCCAGTACTTC.